This T cell receptor (beta chain) is from a study of T-cell memory formation after mild COVID-19. This clonotype occurred a few times. TCRdb independently ran MiXCR on the 5' RACE reads; one entry per CDR3 protein. Among under 300,000 distinct CDR3 sequences listed, around a tenth were seen once. Germline V lookup: CDR1 ENHRY, CDR2 SYGVKD. V dropped 6 bases and J dropped 10 bases, with 19 bases sitting between them. The CDR3 length is 14 residues. The chain links TRBV10-3 to TRBJ2-1; D is perhaps TRBD2 (5 bases). This clonotype originated in a man aged 18-30 years who had mild COVID-19 (a few samples of this study predate the infection). Cell type and time point are not known. Material for sequencing was PBMCs or a T cell subset sorted from them (not recorded which). The DNA for the CDR3 is TGTGCCATCAGACCCGAACTAGAGCGTCGGGAGCAGTTCTTC. Its translation is CAIRPELERREQFF.